The clone carrying this TCR beta chain was counted a few times. Its matching antigen is unknown. This sample is drawn from a study of beta chain features in type 1 diabetes. Whole-study results and caveats: Shorter TCRB CDR3s, moderately but significantly so, were found in Type 1 diabetes patients in all four CD4+ subsets.

Expressed TCRB transcripts got sequenced, as all isolated RNA was reverse transcribed. The assay was immunoSEQ multiplex PCR, and TCRdb's table has in-frame clones only and misses some. Of about 290,000 clones listed, about 8.5% are singletons. CD4+ cells of the naive, central memory, regulatory and stem cell-like memory types were sorted via CD45RO/CCR7/CD25/CD127/CD95/CD27. The authors obtained over 98% purity in all sorted populations. What was sequenced was central memory CD4+ T cells from blood. The sequence was collected from a woman aged 18-29 years in good health.

The CDR3 reads CASSPGRIGTQYF. The DNA for the CDR3 is TGTGCCAGCAGTCCGGGCCGAATCGGTACGCAGTATTTT. V usage is TRBV28 and J usage is TRBJ2-3; D call uncertain. CDR1 MDHEN and CDR2 SYDVKM come from the germline V gene. The CDR3 has 13 amino acids. Trimming stripped 5 bases from V and 8 bases from J, with 14 bases between.